This TCR beta chain appears in the sequencing data of a study of T cell changes during pregnancy in multiple sclerosis. This clone was seen just once. Using immunoSEQ multiplex PCR, the repertoire was profiled, and TCRdb retains in-frame clones only, with some absent. The repertoire holds some 96,000 clones, with roughly 90% as singletons. V trimming: 1 base; J trimming: 0 bases; junction bases outside the gene matches: 9. Looked up from germline, CDR1 is KGHSH and CDR2 is LQKENI. The CDR3 sequence is 18 residues long. The V and J genes are TRBV18 and TRBJ1-3; 7 positions match TRBD1. This sequence was found in a female donor with multiple sclerosis, enrolled in a pregnancy study. Source: peripheral blood, taken after pregnancy. The DNA of the CDR3 is TGTGCCAGCTCACCACTTGGGACAGCCAAAAGCTCTGGAAACACCATATATTTT. As protein: CASSPLGTAKSSGNTIYF.